Following are 14 T cell receptor beta chains from one sample sequenced in a study of cytomegalovirus exposure and HLA in healthy donors. It was with 60 Vbeta and 13 Jbeta primers that the PCR ran. Repertoires were generated with immunoSEQ multiplex PCR, while TCRdb's copy carries only in-frame clones and drops some. This sample has around 120,000 clones, with about 80% found just once. The sequenced sample consisted of PBMCs. The origin of the receptors is a man aged 50 to 60 in good health and CMV-seropositive.

V and J are TRBV10-2 and TRBJ2-7; tentative D call: TRBD2 (6 bases). Germline assignment: CDR1 WSHSY and CDR2 SAAADI. The CDR3 extends over 15 amino acids. V was trimmed by 3 bases and J by 0 bases, leaving 12 bases between them. CDR3 protein: CASSDGGMSSYEQYF. The CDR3 nucleotides are TGCGCCAGCAGTGACGGCGGGATGAGCTCCTACGAGCAGTACTTC.

This clone has only a few counts. J is TRBJ2-7 and V is TRBV7-6; 8 positions agree with TRBD1. Germline values: CDR1 SGHVS, CDR2 FNYEAQ. The CDR3 is made up of 14 amino acids. Trimming cost V 1 base and J 3 bases; bases outside gene matches: 2. CDR3 loop: CASSLGTGSYEQYF. CDR3 coding DNA: TGTGCCAGCAGCTTAGGGACAGGGAGCTACGAGCAGTACTTC.

The chain carries TRBV19 and TRBJ2-7, with 11 bases identical to TRBD1. The CDR3 covers 15 residues. The junction had 8 bases not matched to a gene; V was cut back by 4 bases and J by 6 bases. Germline values: CDR1 LNHDA, CDR2 SQIVND (reference sequence). CDR3 sequence: CASSTTGTGGTEQYF. CDR3 nucleotide sequence: TGTGCCAGTAGTACTACCGGGACAGGGGGTACCGAGCAGTACTTC.

This sequence joins TRBV19 and TRBJ2-5; D may be TRBD1 (5 bases). The CDR3 is made up of 14 amino acids. With 3 bases removed from V and 2 bases from J, the gap between germline ends came to 10 bases. CDR1 and CDR2 from the germline V gene are LNHDA and SQIVND (reference sequence). The CDR3, as DNA: TGTGCCAGTAGTATCAGGGCGGCTCAAGAGACCCAGTACTTC. Translation gives CASSIRAAQETQYF.

The chain has TRBV5-1 and TRBJ1-2, with D maybe TRBD1 (6 bases). Germline V lookup: CDR1 SGHRS, CDR2 YFSETQ. Trimming left V 4 bases short and J 3 bases short, with 10 bases between. The CDR3 runs to 13 residues. The CDR3 spells CASSTDSYYGYTF. CDR3 nucleotides: TGCGCCAGCAGCACGGACAGCTACTATGGCTACACCTTC.

This clone has more than one count but fewer than ten. The V gene is TRBV9, the J gene TRBJ1-3, with a possible D match to TRBD1 (6 bases). Germline values: CDR1 SGDLS, CDR2 YYNGEE. Trimming left V 1 base short and J 1 base short, with 30 bases between. The length of the CDR3 is 22 residues. CDR3 sequence: CASSVYSQLQTGSGLSGNTIYF. The CDR3 DNA reads TGTGCCAGCAGCGTATACTCACAGCTTCAAACAGGGAGTGGATTGTCTGGAAACACCATATATTTT.

Note on this clone: An end of the junction differs from the germline gene, which may be a read error. The V and J genes are TRBV19 and TRBJ1-2; 10 bases line up with TRBD1. CDR1 is LNHDA, CDR2 SQIVND, per germline (reference sequence). CDR3 length equals 11 residues. CDR3 nucleotide sequence: TGTGCCAGTCGGACAGGGGGAAACGATTTCTTC. Translating it yields CASRTGGNDFF.

With respect to this clone: One end of the junction does not line up with germline, which may come from a read error. Other DNA sequences within the sample encode an identical CDR3. The rearrangement links TRBV5-1 to TRBJ1-2; maybe TRBD1 (6 bases). Germline-derived CDR1 and CDR2 are SGHRS and YFSETQ. This CDR3 region has 12 residues. The CDR3 sequence: CASSLQGLGYTF. DNA of the CDR3: TGCGCCAGCAGCTTACAGGGATTAGGCTATACCTTC.

In DNA, the CDR3 is TGTGCCAGCAGCTTAGTGACAGTCACTGAAGCTTTCTTT. This codes for CASSLVTVTEAFF. The chain couples TRBV11-2 to TRBJ1-1, with D possibly being TRBD1 (5 bases). V gave up 1 base and J gave up 4 bases, with 7 bases separating them. The germline V gene has CDR1 SGHAT and CDR2 FQNNGV. This CDR3 has 13 amino acids.

The chain is built from TRBV27 and TRBJ1-2; D remains ambiguous. Trimming pared 9 bases from V and 3 bases from J, leaving 14 bases between. This CDR3 comprises 13 residues. Germline values: CDR1 MNHEY, CDR2 SMNVEV (reference sequence). The CDR3 loop is CARPGRPHYGYTF. CDR3 nucleotides: TGTGCCAGACCCGGGAGGCCTCACTATGGCTACACCTTC.

This clone was picked up a small number of times. V is TRBV6-5 and J is TRBJ1-3; D is unclear. This CDR3 contains 13 residues. The germline CDR1 and CDR2 sequences are MNHEY and SVGAGI. V was clipped by 4 bases and J by 4 bases, with 8 bases between them. The CDR3 nucleotides read TGTGCCAGCAGTTCCTCCGTCGGAAACACCATATATTTT. It encodes CASSSSVGNTIYF.

The chain carries TRBV5-1 and TRBJ1-1; D perhaps matches TRBD1 (5 bases). Germline V gives CDR1 SGHRS, CDR2 YFSETQ. Trimming stripped 8 bases from V and 4 bases from J, with 18 bases between. This CDR3 is 14 amino acids long. The CDR3 coding sequence is TGCGCCAGTTATCGGGTGGGGGGGACCACTGAAGCTTTCTTT. This encodes CASYRVGGTTEAFF.

The chain carries TRBV6-1 and TRBJ1-1, with D perhaps matching TRBD1 (6 bases). Germline lookup yields CDR1 MNHNS and CDR2 SASEGT. V lost 6 bases to trimming and J lost 7 bases, with 18 bases between them. The CDR3 loop spans 14 amino acids. The CDR3 DNA reads as TGTGCCAGCAGACAAGGGGGGGAGGGGGTTGAAGCTTTCTTT. It translates to CASRQGGEGVEAFF.

V usage is TRBV30 and J usage is TRBJ2-1; 12 bases fit TRBD2. CDR3 size: 13 residues. J gave up 7 bases and V 7 bases, and 5 bases lay outside the gene matches. The germline V gene has CDR1 GTSNPN and CDR2 SVGIG (reference sequence). In DNA, the CDR3 is TGTGCCTTGCTAGCGGGGGGGCCTAATGAGCAGTTCTTC. This codes for CALLAGGPNEQFF.